Included here is one T cell receptor beta chain sequence, with context. Its specific antigen is unknown. No clone much larger than this one lies a single base away; base qualities are absent. The germline V gene encodes CDR1 LGHNA and CDR2 YSLEER. Trimming accounts for 4 bases at V and 5 bases at J, while the number of junction bases matched to no gene is 4. From its cysteine to its phenylalanine, the CDR3 spans 13 amino acids. Just CDR3 DNA is preserved here, 39 bases in frame from base 1. The source of the sample is a study of Ad26.COV2.S vaccination and SARS-CoV-2 variants (dated by TCRdb to the early 2020s). With respect to the entire study: Donors in the vaccine arm were drawn from COV1001, a multicentre, randomized, double-blind, placebo-controlled phase I-IIa trial testing Ad26.COV2.S in healthy adults. Trial participants were randomized into five groups of five, in which low-dose or high-dose Ad26.COV2.S was given once or twice, or placebo was given on both occasions. The TCR-sequenced set comprised approximately 32 samples: some 19 Ad26.COV2.S vaccine recipients, 5 placebo recipients and 8 SARS-CoV-2 convalescent individuals. Blinding of investigators to trial group allocation was maintained during experiments and outcome assessment. The specificity and breadth of SARS-CoV-2-reactive T cell receptors after Ad26.COV2.S vaccination were assessed by TCRbeta repertoire sequencing. Ad26.COV2.S was administered intramuscularly at 5 x 10^10 or 1 x 10^11 viral particles, either as a single shot or as two shots given 56 days apart.

TCRbeta CDR3 regions were sequenced with the immunoSEQ Assay. After extraction, genomic DNA underwent amplification by bias-controlled multiplex PCR, followed by high-throughput sequencing. As for how the authors treated the data: To quantify the absolute abundance of every unique TCRbeta CDR3 region, sequences were collapsed and filtered. Usable DNA was measured by amplifying reference genes present in all nucleated cells, and TCRbeta template counts were normalized to that usable DNA to estimate T cell fraction. Repertoire TCRs were annotated as SARS-CoV-2-specific by exact matching of V gene, CDR3 amino acid sequence and J gene to a known reactive TCR set. The reference SARS-CoV-2 TCR set was obtained from MIRA and was filtered for enrichment in COVID-19-positive ImmuneCODE repertoires, whereby public or cross-reactive TCRs were removed. Using the MIRA antigens, annotated TCRs were further analysed by specific ORF or by position within an ORF. Depth was the summed frequency of annotated unique rearrangements, while breadth was defined as annotated unique rearrangements over total unique productive rearrangements. Group comparisons of TCR breadth used two-sided Wilcoxon rank-sum tests. The table comes from immuneACCESS by way of TCRdb, which keeps in-frame sequences with V and J called. Part of the clones is missing from these tables; in studies checked, under half for an unresolved V gene and the rest for unknown reasons. That table gives V, J and clone size, and the DNA gave D and trimming. The sample table records roughly 500,000 clones; roughly nine tenths of these occur just once. The ten largest account for roughly 13% of the sample.

Broader findings and caveats from the paper: Comparable non-spike TCR breadth was observed between vaccine and placebo recipients, consistent with only spike being contained in the vaccine. Compared with placebo recipients, Ad26.COV2.S recipients showed higher spike-specific TCR breadth (P = 0.0014). It was noted by the authors that total T cell responses may have been underestimated by the TCR breadth and depth analyses. The study was not powered to compare responses between vaccine doses or regimens. After vaccination, spike-specific CD8+ and CD4+ T cell responses were reported to show substantial breadth.

The sample's treatment or condition, from its label and the paper: about 20 received Ad26.COV2.S at low or high dose, single or two shots; several received placebo; per-sample allocation not given. Repertoires of vaccine and placebo recipients were sequenced from samples collected on day 63 after the first injection. Between 29 July and 7 August 2020, Cohort 1b enrolled 25 adults aged 18-55 years at one site in Boston, USA. Ad26.COV2.S was a replication-incompetent adenovirus type 26 vector that expressed a prefusion-stabilized SARS-CoV-2 spike protein derived from the original Wuhan strain. This clonotype originated in a person between 18 and 59 years old who received the Ad26.COV2.S COVID-19 vaccine or a placebo. Here the chain combines TRBV4-3 and TRBJ2-7; TRBD1 lines up with 8 middle nucleotides. This specimen was peripheral blood, taken in a trial of Ad26.COV2.S vaccine versus placebo. The CDR3 in this case is CASSRDRGDEQYF. The sequenced DNA: TGCGCCAGCAGCCGAGACAGGGGCGACGAGCAGTACTTC.